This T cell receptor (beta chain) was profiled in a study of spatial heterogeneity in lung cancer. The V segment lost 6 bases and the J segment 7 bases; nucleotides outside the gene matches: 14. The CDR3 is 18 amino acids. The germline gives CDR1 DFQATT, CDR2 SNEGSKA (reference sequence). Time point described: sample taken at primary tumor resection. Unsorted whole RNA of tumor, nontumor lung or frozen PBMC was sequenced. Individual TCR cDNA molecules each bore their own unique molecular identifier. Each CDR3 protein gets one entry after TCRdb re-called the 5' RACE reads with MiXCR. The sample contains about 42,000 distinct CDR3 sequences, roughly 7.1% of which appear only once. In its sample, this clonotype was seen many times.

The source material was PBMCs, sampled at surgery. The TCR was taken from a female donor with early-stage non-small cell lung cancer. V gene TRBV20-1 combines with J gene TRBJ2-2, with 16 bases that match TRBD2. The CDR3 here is CSAPNPGLAGGRIGELFF. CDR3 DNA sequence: TGCAGTGCCCCGAACCCGGGACTAGCGGGGGGGCGTATCGGGGAGCTGTTTTTT.